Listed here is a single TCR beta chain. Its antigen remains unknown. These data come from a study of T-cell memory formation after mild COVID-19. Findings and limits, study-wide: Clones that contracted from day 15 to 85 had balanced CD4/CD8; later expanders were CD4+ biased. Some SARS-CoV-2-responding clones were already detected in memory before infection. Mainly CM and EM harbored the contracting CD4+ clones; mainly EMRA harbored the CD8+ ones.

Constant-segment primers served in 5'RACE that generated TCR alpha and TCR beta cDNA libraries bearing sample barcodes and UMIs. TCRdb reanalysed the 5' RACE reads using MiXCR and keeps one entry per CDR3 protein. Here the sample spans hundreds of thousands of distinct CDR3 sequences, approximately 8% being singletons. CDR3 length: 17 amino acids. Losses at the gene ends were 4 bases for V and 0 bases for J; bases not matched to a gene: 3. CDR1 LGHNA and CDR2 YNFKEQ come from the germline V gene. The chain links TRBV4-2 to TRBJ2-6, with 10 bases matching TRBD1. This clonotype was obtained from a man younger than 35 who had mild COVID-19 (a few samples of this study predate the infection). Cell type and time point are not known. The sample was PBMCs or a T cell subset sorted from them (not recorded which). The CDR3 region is CASSPRQGASGANVLTF. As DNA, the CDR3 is TGTGCCAGCAGCCCCCGACAGGGGGCCTCTGGGGCCAACGTCCTGACTTTC.